This T cell receptor (beta chain) originates from a study of T cell responses to AZD1222 COVID-19 vaccine. TCRdb's table, derived via immunoSEQ multiplex PCR, lists solely in-frame clones and lacks some. This table has roughly 150,000 clones, just over 90% appearing once. Concerning this clone: The antigen remains undetermined.

Germline V gene lookup returns CDR1 LGHDT and CDR2 YNNKEL (reference sequence). With 1 base removed from V and 6 bases from J, the gap between germline ends came to 16 bases. The CDR3 sequence is 15 residues long. Regarding the study as a whole: Spike-specific TCR depth and breadth grew after two AZD1222 doses. Females outnumbered males among donors, who were mostly white British; clonal diversity was possibly underestimated.

The chain recombines TRBV3-1 (or the pseudogene TRBV3-2) with TRBJ2-7, with D tentatively TRBD1 or TRBD2 (6 bases each). The source was peripheral blood, collected on day 0 of AZD1222 vaccination. The sequence came from an adult in good health. The CDR3 DNA is TGTGCCAGCAGCCAAGCTCGGGGGCCCGATGTCGAGCAGTACTTC. Amino acids: CASSQARGPDVEQYF.